This TCR beta chain was retrieved from a study of blood T cell repertoires in COVID-19. Turning to the study itself: There were acute and convalescent COVID-19 samples, and they came from the United States, Italy and Spain.

Original analysis: Using reference gene primer amplification, nucleated cell counts were estimated. This table comes from immunoSEQ multiplex PCR, and its TCRdb copy is limited to in-frame clones, with some not included. That table supplies the V and J calls and clone size; D and trimming were determined from the DNA. The data hold around 46,000 clones, with over 70% observed a single time. Patients in Seattle were enrolled during active infection, then followed longitudinally. The CDR3 sequence is 16 residues long. Trimming pared 4 bases from V and 5 bases from J, leaving 20 bases between. CDR1 and CDR2 from the germline V gene are GTSNPN and SVGIG (reference sequence).

Sequenced sample: peripheral blood. This clonotype was sampled from a woman older than 75 with COVID-19, enrolled during active disease. This chain links TRBV30 with TRBJ1-4, with D hard to call. The CDR3 loop is CAWTEKRSDFNEKLFF. The CDR3 DNA sequence: TGTGCCTGGACCGAAAAGCGCAGCGACTTCAATGAAAAACTGTTTTTT.